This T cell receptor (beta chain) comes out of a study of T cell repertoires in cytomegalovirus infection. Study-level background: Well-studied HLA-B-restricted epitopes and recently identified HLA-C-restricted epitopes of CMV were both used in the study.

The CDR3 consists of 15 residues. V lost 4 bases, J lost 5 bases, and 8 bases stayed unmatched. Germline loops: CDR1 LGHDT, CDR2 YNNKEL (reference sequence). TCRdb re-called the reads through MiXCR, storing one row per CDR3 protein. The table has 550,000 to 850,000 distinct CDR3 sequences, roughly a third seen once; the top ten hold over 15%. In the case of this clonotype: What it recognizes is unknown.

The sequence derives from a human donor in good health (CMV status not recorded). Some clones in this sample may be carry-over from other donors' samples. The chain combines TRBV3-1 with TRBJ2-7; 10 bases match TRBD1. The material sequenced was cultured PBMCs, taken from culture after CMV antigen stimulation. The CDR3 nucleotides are TGTGCCAGCAGCCGTGGGACAGGGGTGACGCACGAGCAGTACTTC. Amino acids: CASSRGTGVTHEQYF.